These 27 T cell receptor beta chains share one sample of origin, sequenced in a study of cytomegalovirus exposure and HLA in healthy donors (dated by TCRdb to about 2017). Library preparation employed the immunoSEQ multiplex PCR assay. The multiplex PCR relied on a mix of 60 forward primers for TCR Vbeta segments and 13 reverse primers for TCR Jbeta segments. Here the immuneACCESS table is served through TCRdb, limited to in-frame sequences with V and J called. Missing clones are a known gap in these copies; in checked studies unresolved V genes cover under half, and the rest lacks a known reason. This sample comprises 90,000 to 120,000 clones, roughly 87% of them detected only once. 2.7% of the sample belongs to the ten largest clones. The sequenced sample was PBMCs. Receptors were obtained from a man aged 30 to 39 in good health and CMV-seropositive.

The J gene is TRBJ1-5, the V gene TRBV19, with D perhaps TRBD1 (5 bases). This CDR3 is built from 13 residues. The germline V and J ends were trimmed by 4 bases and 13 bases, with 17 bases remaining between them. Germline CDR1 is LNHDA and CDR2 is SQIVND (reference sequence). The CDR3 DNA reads TGTGCCAGTAGTACCCAAAATTGGGGCCTTCAGCATTTT. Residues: CASSTQNWGLQHF.

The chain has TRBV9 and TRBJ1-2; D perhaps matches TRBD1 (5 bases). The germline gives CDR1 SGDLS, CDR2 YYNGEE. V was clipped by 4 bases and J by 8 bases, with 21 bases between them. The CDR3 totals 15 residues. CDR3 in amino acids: CASSPHIGAEEGYTF. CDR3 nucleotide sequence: TGTGCCAGCAGCCCTCATATAGGGGCAGAGGAGGGCTACACCTTC.

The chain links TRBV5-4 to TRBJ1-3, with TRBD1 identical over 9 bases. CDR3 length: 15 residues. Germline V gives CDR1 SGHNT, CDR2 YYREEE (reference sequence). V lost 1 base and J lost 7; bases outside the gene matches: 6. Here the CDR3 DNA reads TGTGCCAGCAGCTTGCCCGGGACAGGGAGTAACACCATATATTTT. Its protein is CASSLPGTGSNTIYF.

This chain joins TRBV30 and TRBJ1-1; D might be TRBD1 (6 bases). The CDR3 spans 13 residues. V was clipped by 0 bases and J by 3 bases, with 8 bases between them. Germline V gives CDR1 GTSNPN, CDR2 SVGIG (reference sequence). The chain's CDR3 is CAWSVGGDTEAFF. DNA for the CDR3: TGTGCCTGGAGTGTAGGGGGGGACACTGAAGCTTTCTTT.

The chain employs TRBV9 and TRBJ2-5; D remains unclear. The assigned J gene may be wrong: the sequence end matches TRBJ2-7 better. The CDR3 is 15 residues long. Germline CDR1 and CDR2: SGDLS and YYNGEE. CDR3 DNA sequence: TGTGCCAGCAGCGTAGGGGCAGGCCTTACCTACGAGCAGTACTTC. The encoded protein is CASSVGAGLTYEQYF.

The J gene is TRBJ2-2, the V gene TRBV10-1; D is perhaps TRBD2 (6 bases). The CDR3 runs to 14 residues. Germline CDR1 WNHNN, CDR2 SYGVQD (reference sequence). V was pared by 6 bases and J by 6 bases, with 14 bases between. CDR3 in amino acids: CASRGGGEAGELFF. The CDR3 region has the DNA TGCGCCAGCAGGGGGGGAGGCGAGGCCGGGGAGCTGTTTTTT.

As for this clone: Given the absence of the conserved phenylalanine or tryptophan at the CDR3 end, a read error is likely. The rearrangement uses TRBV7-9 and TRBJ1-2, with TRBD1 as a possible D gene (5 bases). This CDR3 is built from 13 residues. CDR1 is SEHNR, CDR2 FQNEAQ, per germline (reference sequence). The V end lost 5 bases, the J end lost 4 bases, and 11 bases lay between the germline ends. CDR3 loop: CASSPQVPYGYTL. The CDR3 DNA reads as TGTGCCAGCAGCCCACAGGTTCCCTATGGCTACACCCTC.

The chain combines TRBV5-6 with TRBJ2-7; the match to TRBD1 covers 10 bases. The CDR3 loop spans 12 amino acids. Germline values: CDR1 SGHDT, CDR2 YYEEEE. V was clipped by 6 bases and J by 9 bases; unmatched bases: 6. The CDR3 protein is CASTTGTGVQYF. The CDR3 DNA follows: TGTGCCAGCACCACGGGGACAGGGGTGCAGTACTTC.

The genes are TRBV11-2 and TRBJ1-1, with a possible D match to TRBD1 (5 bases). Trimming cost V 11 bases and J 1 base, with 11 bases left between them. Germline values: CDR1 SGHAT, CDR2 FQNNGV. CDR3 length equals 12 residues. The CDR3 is CAAGHRNTEAFF. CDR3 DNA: TGTGCCGCGGGGCACCGGAACACTGAAGCTTTCTTT.

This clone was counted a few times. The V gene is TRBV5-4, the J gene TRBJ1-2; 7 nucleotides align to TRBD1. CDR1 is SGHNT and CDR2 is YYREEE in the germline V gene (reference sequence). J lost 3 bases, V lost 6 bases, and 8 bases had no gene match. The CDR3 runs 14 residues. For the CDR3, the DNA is TGTGCCAGCACCAACGTGGGACAGCACTATGGCTACACCTTC. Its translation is CASTNVGQHYGYTF.

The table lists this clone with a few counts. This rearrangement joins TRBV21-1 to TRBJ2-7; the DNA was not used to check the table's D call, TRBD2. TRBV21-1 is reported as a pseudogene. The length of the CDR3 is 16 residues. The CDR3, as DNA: TGTGCCAGCAGCAAAGAGGGGAGGGGTGGACCCTACGAGCAGTACTTC. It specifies CASSKEGRGGPYEQYF.

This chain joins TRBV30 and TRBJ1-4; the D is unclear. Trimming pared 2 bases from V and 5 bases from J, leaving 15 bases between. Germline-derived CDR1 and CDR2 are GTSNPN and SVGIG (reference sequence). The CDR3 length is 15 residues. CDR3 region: CAWSPSGRLNEKLFF. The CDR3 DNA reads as TGTGCCTGGAGTCCTTCGGGCAGACTAAATGAAAAACTGTTTTTT.

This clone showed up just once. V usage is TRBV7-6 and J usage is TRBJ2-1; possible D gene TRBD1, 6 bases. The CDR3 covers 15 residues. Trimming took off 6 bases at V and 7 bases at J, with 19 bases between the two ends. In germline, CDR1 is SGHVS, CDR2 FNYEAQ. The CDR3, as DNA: TGTGCCAGCAGATGGATCCGGGACACACGGAATGAGCAGTTCTTC. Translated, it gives CASRWIRDTRNEQFF.

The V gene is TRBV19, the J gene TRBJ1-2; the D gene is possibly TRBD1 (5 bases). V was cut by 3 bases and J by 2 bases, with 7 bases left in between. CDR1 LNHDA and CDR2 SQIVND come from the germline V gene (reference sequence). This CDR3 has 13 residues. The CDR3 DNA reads TGTGCCAGTAGTATGTGGACAAACTATGGCTACACCTTC. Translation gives CASSMWTNYGYTF.

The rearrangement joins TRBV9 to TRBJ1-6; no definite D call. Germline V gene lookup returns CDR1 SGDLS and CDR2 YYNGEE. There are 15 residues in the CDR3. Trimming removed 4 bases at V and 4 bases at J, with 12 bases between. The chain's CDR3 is CASSFRPGYNSPLHF. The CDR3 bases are TGTGCCAGCAGCTTCCGTCCCGGGTATAATTCACCCCTCCACTTT.

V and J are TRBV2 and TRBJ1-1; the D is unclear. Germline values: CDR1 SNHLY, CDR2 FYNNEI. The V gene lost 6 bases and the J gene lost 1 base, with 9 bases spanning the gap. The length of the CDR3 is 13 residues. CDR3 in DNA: TGTGCCAGCAGCGTTAGAAGGAACACTGAAGCTTTCTTT. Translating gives CASSVRRNTEAFF.

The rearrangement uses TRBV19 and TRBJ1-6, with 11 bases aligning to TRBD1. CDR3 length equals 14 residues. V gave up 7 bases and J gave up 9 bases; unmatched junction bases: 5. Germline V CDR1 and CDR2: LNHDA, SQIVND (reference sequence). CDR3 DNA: TGTGCCAGTATGGGGACAGGGGGACGTTCACCCCTCCACTTT. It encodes CASMGTGGRSPLHF. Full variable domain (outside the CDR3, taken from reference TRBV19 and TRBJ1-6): DGGITQSPKYLFRKEGQNVTLSCEQNLNHDAMYWYRQDPGQGLRLIYYSQIVNDFQKGDIAEGYSVSREKKESFPLTVTSAQKNPTAFYLCASMGTGGRSPLHFGNGTRLTVT.

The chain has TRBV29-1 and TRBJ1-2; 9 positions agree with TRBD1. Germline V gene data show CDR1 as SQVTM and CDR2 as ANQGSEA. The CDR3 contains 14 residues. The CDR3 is CTAEAGQGWDGYTF. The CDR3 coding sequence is TGCACCGCTGAGGCCGGACAGGGGTGGGATGGCTACACCTTC.

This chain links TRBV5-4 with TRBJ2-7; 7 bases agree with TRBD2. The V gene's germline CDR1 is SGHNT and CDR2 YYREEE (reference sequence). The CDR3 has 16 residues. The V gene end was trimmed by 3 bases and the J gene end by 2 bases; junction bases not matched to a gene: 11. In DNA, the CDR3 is TGTGCCAGCAGCTCGGTATGGGAGGGAAGGGCCTACGAGCAGTACTTC. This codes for CASSSVWEGRAYEQYF.

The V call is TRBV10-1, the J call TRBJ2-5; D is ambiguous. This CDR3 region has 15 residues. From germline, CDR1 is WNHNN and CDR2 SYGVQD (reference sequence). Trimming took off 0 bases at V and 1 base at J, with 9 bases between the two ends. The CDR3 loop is CASSESTGIQETQYF. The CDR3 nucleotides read TGCGCCAGCAGTGAGTCGACGGGTATCCAAGAGACCCAGTACTTC.

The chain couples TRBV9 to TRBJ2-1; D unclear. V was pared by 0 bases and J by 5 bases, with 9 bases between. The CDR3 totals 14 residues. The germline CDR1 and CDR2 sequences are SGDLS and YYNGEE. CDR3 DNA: TGTGCCAGCAGCGTAGGAGTCCTGAACAATGAGCAGTTCTTC. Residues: CASSVGVLNNEQFF.

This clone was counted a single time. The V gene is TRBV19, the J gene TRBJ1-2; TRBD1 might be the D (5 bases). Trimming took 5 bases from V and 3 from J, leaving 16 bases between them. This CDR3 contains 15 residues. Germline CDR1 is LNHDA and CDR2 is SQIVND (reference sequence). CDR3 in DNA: TGTGCCAGTAGTCCCCAACAGGCAGGGTACTATGGCTACACCTTC. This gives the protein CASSPQQAGYYGYTF.

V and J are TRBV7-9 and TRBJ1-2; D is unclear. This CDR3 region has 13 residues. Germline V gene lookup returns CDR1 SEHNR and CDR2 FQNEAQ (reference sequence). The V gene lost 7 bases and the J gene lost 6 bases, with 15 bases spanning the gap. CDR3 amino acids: CASTPEGWDGYTF. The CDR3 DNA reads TGTGCCAGCACCCCGGAGGGTTGGGATGGCTACACCTTC.

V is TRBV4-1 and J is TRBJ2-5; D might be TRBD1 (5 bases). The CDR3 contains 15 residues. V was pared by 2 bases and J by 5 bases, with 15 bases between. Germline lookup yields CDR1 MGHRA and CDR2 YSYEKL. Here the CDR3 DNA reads TGCGCCAGCAGCCAACCCGGCAGGGATGGCGAGACCCAGTACTTC. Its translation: CASSQPGRDGETQYF.

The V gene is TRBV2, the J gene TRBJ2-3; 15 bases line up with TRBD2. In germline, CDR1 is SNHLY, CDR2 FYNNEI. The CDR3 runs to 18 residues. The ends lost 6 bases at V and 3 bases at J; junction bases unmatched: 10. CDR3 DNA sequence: TGTGCCAGCAGGGACCCGCTGGGGACTAGCGGGGGGACAGATACGCAGTATTTT. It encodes CASRDPLGTSGGTDTQYF.

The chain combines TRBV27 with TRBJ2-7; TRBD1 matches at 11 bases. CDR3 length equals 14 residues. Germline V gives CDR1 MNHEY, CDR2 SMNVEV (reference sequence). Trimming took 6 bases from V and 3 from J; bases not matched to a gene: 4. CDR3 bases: TGTGCCAGCAGAGCGGGACAGGGGGTCTACGAGCAGTACTTC. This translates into CASRAGQGVYEQYF.

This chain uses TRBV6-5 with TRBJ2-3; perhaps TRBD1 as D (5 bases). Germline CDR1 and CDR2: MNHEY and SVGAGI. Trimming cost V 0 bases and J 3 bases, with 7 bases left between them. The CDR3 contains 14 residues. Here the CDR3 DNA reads TGTGCCAGCAGTTACTCTTCAGGGACAGATACGCAGTATTTT. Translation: CASSYSSGTDTQYF.